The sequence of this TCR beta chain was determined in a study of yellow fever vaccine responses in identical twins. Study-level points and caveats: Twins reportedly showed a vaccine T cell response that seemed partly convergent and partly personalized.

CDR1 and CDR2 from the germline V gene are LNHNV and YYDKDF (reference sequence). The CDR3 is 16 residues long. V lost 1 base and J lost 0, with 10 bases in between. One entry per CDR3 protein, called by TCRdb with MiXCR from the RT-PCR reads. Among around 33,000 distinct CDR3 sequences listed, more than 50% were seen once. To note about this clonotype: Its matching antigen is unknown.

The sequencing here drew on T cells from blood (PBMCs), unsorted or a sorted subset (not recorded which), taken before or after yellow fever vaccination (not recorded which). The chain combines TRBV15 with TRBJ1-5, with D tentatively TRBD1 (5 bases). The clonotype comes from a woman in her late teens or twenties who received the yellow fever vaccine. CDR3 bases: TGTGCCACCAGCAGAGGGGGCCTTATTAGCAATCAGCCCCAGCATTTT. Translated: CATSRGGLISNQPQHF.